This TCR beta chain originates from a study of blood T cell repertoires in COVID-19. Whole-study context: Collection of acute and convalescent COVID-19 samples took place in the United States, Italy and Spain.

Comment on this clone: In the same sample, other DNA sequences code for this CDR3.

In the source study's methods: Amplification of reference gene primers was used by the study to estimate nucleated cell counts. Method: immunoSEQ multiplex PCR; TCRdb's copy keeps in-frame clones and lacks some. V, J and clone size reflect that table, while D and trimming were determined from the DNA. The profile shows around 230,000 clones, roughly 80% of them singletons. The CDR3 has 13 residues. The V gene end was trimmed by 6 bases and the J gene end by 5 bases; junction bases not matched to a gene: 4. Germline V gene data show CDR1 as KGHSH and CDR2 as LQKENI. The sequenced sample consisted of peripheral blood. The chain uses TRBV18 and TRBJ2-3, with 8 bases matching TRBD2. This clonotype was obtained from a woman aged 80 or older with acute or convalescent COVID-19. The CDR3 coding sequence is TGTGCCAGCTCCCCGGGAGGGCTAGATACGCAGTATTTT. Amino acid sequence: CASSPGGLDTQYF.